The rows below give T cell receptor beta chains drawn from one sample of a study of blood T cell repertoires in COVID-19. Generated by immunoSEQ multiplex PCR, the TCRdb table keeps only in-frame clones and is missing some. The sample comprises tens of thousands of clones, 80% of which are singletons, and approximately 21% rests with the top ten. Sequencing was done on a sample of peripheral blood. The receptors here all came from a woman older than 75 with acute or convalescent COVID-19. The CDR3 runs from the conserved cysteine through the conserved F or W. D genes are given only for firm matches. The listing skips clone size in some rows; elsewhere it reads once, few, many or a size class.

CDR3 length | J gene | clone size | D gene | V gene | CDR3 DNA | CDR3 protein
18 | TRBJ2-1 | NA | NA | TRBV7-9 | TGTGCCAGCAGCTTAGGGCTCGGACTGGGGAGCTCCTACAATGAGCAGTTCTTC | CASSLGLGLGSSYNEQFF
16 | TRBJ2-3 | NA | TRBD2 | TRBV19 | TGTGCCAGTAGTATAGATGGCGGGGGTAGGGCAGATACGCAGTATTTT | CASSIDGGGRADTQYF
13 | TRBJ2-7 | NA | NA | TRBV11-3 | TGTGCCAGCAGCATCGGGACTTTAGACGAGCAGTACTTC | CASSIGTLDEQYF
12 | TRBJ1-2 | NA | NA | TRBV25-1 | TGTGCCAGCAGTGATACAGTTCGCGGCTACACCTTC | CASSDTVRGYTF
15 | TRBJ1-1 | NA | TRBD1 | TRBV29-1 | TGCAGCGTCGAGGGTTCAGGGGGTTCGAACACTGAAGCTTTCTTT | CSVEGSGGSNTEAFF
13 | TRBJ2-5 | many | NA | TRBV5-4 | TGTGCCAGCAGCTTGAAAGCTCAAGAGACCCAGTACTTC | CASSLKAQETQYF
12 | TRBJ2-7 | once | TRBD1 | TRBV30 | TGTGCCAGCGGGACAGGGCCCTACGAGCAGTACTTC | CASGTGPYEQYF
14 | TRBJ2-1 | NA | TRBD1 | TRBV10-3 | TGTGCCATAAAAGGGACAGGGGCGGTCAATGAGCAGTTCTTC | CAIKGTGAVNEQFF
14 | TRBJ2-1 | NA | NA | TRBV21-1 | TGTGCCAGCAGCACGGGACAGGGAAACAATGAGCAGTTCTTC | CASSTGQGNNEQFF
12 | TRBJ2-3 | NA | NA | TRBV7-2 | TGTGCCAGCAGCTTAGAGAGAGATACGCAGTATTTT | CASSLERDTQYF
14 | TRBJ2-3 | NA | TRBD2 | TRBV7-8 | TGTGCCAGCAGCGGTAGCGGGGTGCGGAATACGCAGTATTTT | CASSGSGVRNTQYF
16 | TRBJ1-1 | NA | NA | TRBV7-6 | TGTGCCAGCAGCTCCAGCAGGGTATTCATGAACACTGAAGCTTTCTTT | CASSSSRVFMNTEAFF
12 | TRBJ2-2 | NA | NA | TRBV24-1 | TGTGCCACCAGAGGCCGGGGCGGGGAGCTGTTTTTT | CATRGRGGELFF
14 | TRBJ2-7 | NA | NA | TRBV6-1 | TGTGCCAGCAGTGAAGACCAATTTGTCGGTGAGCAGTACTTC | CASSEDQFVGEQYF
15 | TRBJ1-2 | few | NA | TRBV27 | TGTGCCAGCAGTTTTACGACAGGATCCAACTATGGCTACACCTTC | CASSFTTGSNYGYTF
14 | TRBJ2-7 | NA | TRBD1 | TRBV5-6 | TGTGCCAGCAGCGGGCGGACAGGGTCCGGCGAGCAGTACTTC | CASSGRTGSGEQYF
15 | TRBJ2-2 | NA | NA | TRBV6-4 | TGTGCCAGCAGTCGTAGCGGAGGCAACACCGGGGAGCTGTTTTTT | CASSRSGGNTGELFF
14 | TRBJ2-2 | medium-sized | TRBD2 | TRBV6-5 | TGTGCCAGCAAAGAGCGGGAGCTGACGGGGGAGCTGTTTTTT | CASKERELTGELFF
13 | TRBJ1-5 | NA | NA | TRBV19 | TGTGCCAGTAGTATAGGAGTTTATCAGCCCCAGCATTTT | CASSIGVYQPQHF
16 | TRBJ2-5 | NA | TRBD2 | TRBV18 | TGTGCCAGCTCAGCCAATAGCGGGGGGGTCCAAGAGACCCAGTACTTC | CASSANSGGVQETQYF
11 | TRBJ1-5 | NA | NA | TRBV27 | TGTGCCAGCAGCTTCAATCAGCCCCAGCATTTT | CASSFNQPQHF
12 | TRBJ1-2 | NA | NA | TRBV12-3/TRBV12-4 | TGTGCCAGCAGGCCAGGGAACTATGGCTACACCTTC | CASRPGNYGYTF
15 | TRBJ2-3 | NA | TRBD2 | TRBV10-2 | TGCGCCAGCAGTGAGTACGGGAGGGCCCCAGATACGCAGTATTTT | CASSEYGRAPDTQYF
14 | TRBJ1-3 | NA | NA | TRBV4-1 | TGCGCCAGCAGCCAGGGGGAGGCTGGAAACACCATATATTTT | CASSQGEAGNTIYF
15 | TRBJ2-1 | once | NA | TRBV15 | TGTGCCACCAGCGCGCGGGGGCCCCACTACAATGAGCAGTTCTTC | CATSARGPHYNEQFF
15 | TRBJ2-3 | NA | NA | TRBV19 | TGTGCCAGTAGCCGGACCGGGACTAGCACAGATACGCAGTATTTT | CASSRTGTSTDTQYF
16 | TRBJ1-4 | NA | TRBD1 | TRBV18 | TGTGCCAGCTCACCAGGCAGACAGGGGGTTGATGAAAAACTGTTTTTT | CASSPGRQGVDEKLFF
11 | TRBJ2-3 | NA | NA | TRBV10-3 | TGTGCCATCAGCGGCACAGATACGCAGTATTTT | CAISGTDTQYF
15 | TRBJ1-4 | NA | TRBD1 | TRBV7-2 | TGTGCCAGCAGCTTAGGACAGGGTTCTAATGAAAAACTGTTTTTT | CASSLGQGSNEKLFF
14 | TRBJ2-2 | NA | TRBD2 | TRBV19 | TGTGCCAGTACCGGGACTAGCCTTACCGGGGAGCTGTTTTTT | CASTGTSLTGELFF
14 | TRBJ1-2 | NA | NA | TRBV6-5 | TGTGCCAGCTCGTGGGGCCTGAGTCCGGACGGCTACACCTTC | CASSWGLSPDGYTF
15 | TRBJ1-1 | NA | NA | TRBV19 | TGTGCCAAAACCCGGGGGGAAAGGAGGAACACTGAAGCTTTCTTT | CAKTRGERRNTEAFF
14 | TRBJ2-6 | NA | NA | TRBV30 | TGTGCCTGCCAGGACAGCTCTGGGGCCAACGTCCTGACTTTC | CACQDSSGANVLTF
15 | TRBJ2-2 | NA | NA | TRBV6-5 | TGTGCCAGCAGTTACTACAGGCCGAACACCGGGGAGCTGTTTTTT | CASSYYRPNTGELFF
12 | TRBJ1-1 | NA | NA | TRBV5-4 | TGTGCCAGCAGCCCTTTGAACACTGAAGCTTTCTTT | CASSPLNTEAFF
14 | TRBJ2-3 | NA | TRBD1 | TRBV5-1 | TGCGCCACCACCCCAGGGGGTAGTACAGATACGCAGTATTTT | CATTPGGSTDTQYF
14 | TRBJ2-3 | NA | TRBD1 | TRBV5-1 | TGCGCCAGCAGCAGGGACAGGGTAGCAGATACGCAGTATTTT | CASSRDRVADTQYF
16 | TRBJ2-3 | few | NA | TRBV15 | TGTGCCACCAGCAGTCGGGACTCGTCGTCCACAGATACGCAGTATTTT | CATSSRDSSSTDTQYF
13 | TRBJ2-1 | NA | NA | TRBV18 | TGTGCCAGCTCACCAGACAGGTACAATGAGCAGTTCTTC | CASSPDRYNEQFF
13 | TRBJ2-5 | NA | NA | TRBV19 | TGTGCCAGTAGCCCAGGTTACCAAGAGACCCAGTACTTC | CASSPGYQETQYF